This T cell receptor (beta chain) was captured in a study of cytomegalovirus exposure and HLA in healthy donors. Study-wide results and limits: About 180 TCR beta chains were listed as cytomegalovirus-associated.

This clone appeared a few times. Its matching antigen is unknown. The CDR3 consists of 15 residues. Germline CDR1 reads MNHNS; CDR2 reads SASEGT. Trimming stripped 10 bases from V and 6 bases from J, with 25 bases between. This table comes from immunoSEQ multiplex PCR, and its TCRdb copy is limited to in-frame clones, with some not included. The data contain around 190,000 clones, about 89% of them singletons. The receptor was isolated from a man between 25 and 39 years old in good health and CMV-seropositive. The sequencing sample was made of PBMCs. The rearrangement joins TRBV6-1 to TRBJ2-7; tentatively, D is TRBD2 (7 bases). The CDR3 loop reads CATLARGAGESEQYF. In DNA, the CDR3 is TGTGCCACCCTCGCACGGGGGGCGGGGGAGTCCGAGCAGTACTTC.